These 16 T cell receptor beta chains share one sample of origin, sequenced in a study of T cells in Graves' hyperthyroidism and ophthalmopathy. Amplification of TCR beta CDR3 regions was performed using RNA transcripts as template. HTBI primers drove first-round RT-PCR of the TCR CDR3. TCRdb fed the multiplex PCR reads into MiXCR, producing one record per CDR3 protein. The sample holds 650,000 to 750,000 distinct CDR3 sequences, around 15% seen once. The sequencing input was blood. These receptors all stem from a woman under 30 with Graves' hyperthyroidism.

Many counts were recorded for this clonotype. The V gene is TRBV18, the J gene TRBJ1-1; no reliable D call. This CDR3 contains 16 residues. Trimming pared 3 bases from V and 5 bases from J, leaving 19 bases between. Germline V lookup: CDR1 KGHSH, CDR2 LQKENI. Here the CDR3 DNA reads TGTGCCAGCTCACCCCCCGTATACGCAGCGAGAACTGAAGCTTTCTTT. Protein product: CASSPPVYAARTEAFF.

This clonotype was counted only a few times. The rearrangement uses TRBV20-1 and TRBJ1-2; 8 nucleotides agree with TRBD1. Germline CDR1 DFQATT, CDR2 SNEGSKA (reference sequence). The CDR3 covers 15 residues. V lost 2 bases, J lost 4 bases, and 9 bases stayed unmatched. CDR3 sequence: CSARPMGQDLYGYTF. For the CDR3, the DNA is TGCAGTGCTAGACCAATGGGACAGGACCTCTATGGCTACACCTTC.

This clonotype was detected a few times. The chain is built from TRBV11-3 and TRBJ2-4; 11 nucleotides line up with TRBD2. Germline lookup yields CDR1 SGHNT and CDR2 YENEEA. The CDR3 length is 15 residues. Germline trimming cut 5 bases from V and 7 bases from J; bases unmatched to any gene: 7. CDR3: CASSPLAGEGNIQYF. Written as DNA, the CDR3 is TGTGCCAGCAGCCCACTAGCGGGAGAGGGTAACATTCAGTACTTC.

V gene TRBV6-5 combines with J gene TRBJ1-5, with D perhaps matching TRBD1 (5 bases). Germline values: CDR1 MNHEY, CDR2 SVGAGI. V was pared by 4 bases and J by 5 bases, with 24 bases between. CDR3 size: 18 residues. The CDR3 DNA sequence: TGTGCCAGCAGTTTAAAGGGAGGCCGAGACAGCGCATATCAGCCCCAGCATTTT. Translating it yields CASSLKGGRDSAYQPQHF.

Many counts were recorded for this clonotype. The chain employs TRBV11-3 and TRBJ2-3; 8 bases align to TRBD2. The germline V gene has CDR1 SGHNT and CDR2 YENEEA. The CDR3 sequence is 17 residues long. V shed 5 bases, J shed 0 bases, and the junction held 10 bases outside the gene matches. The CDR3 DNA reads TGTGCCAGCAGCCACCCGACTAGCGAACCTAGCACAGATACGCAGTATTTT. Amino acid sequence: CASSHPTSEPSTDTQYF.

This chain links TRBV7-2 with TRBJ2-4; the D gene is possibly TRBD1 (7 bases). This CDR3 contains 17 residues. The V gene lost 5 bases and the J gene lost 6 bases, with 23 bases spanning the gap. CDR1 and CDR2 from the germline V gene are SGHTA and FQGNSA. The CDR3 sequence is CASSRGRRQGGINIQYF. CDR3 DNA: TGTGCCAGCAGCCGCGGTAGGCGGCAGGGGGGTATAAACATTCAGTACTTC.

V is TRBV7-8 and J is TRBJ2-2; 8 bases align to TRBD2. Germline CDR1 is SGHVS and CDR2 is FQNEAQ. V shed 0 bases and J 6 bases; nucleotides not matched to a gene: 6. The CDR3 consists of 16 residues. The CDR3 DNA reads TGTGCCAGCAGCTTAGCCCGGACTAGCCTTGCCGGGGAGCTGTTTTTT. As protein: CASSLARTSLAGELFF.

The chain has TRBV27 and TRBJ1-5, with TRBD1 identical over 9 bases. This CDR3 is 14 amino acids long. Germline V gene sequence: CDR1 MNHEY, CDR2 SMNVEV (reference sequence). The V gene end was trimmed by 6 bases and the J gene end by 6 bases; junction bases not matched to a gene: 6. CDR3 amino acids: CASRGGQGSQPQHF. DNA of the CDR3: TGTGCCAGCAGGGGGGGACAGGGATCTCAGCCCCAGCATTTT.

The chain combines TRBV5-1 with TRBJ1-5; the D is unclear. This CDR3 is 13 amino acids long. Germline-derived CDR1 and CDR2 are SGHRS and YFSETQ. The V end was cut by 2 bases, the J end by 5 bases, with 8 bases between. The CDR3 sequence is CASSLDIHQPQHF. CDR3 DNA: TGCGCCAGCAGCTTAGACATACATCAGCCCCAGCATTTT.

The table lists this clonotype with many counts. V gene TRBV20-1 combines with J gene TRBJ2-7; 13 bases line up with TRBD2. With V trimmed by 6 bases and J by 3 bases, 17 bases remained unmatched. The V gene's germline CDR1 is DFQATT and CDR2 SNEGSKA (reference sequence). CDR3 length equals 18 residues. In DNA, the CDR3 is TGCAGTGCAACGGGCGCGGGACTAGCGGGACTCCGGAGCTACGAGCAGTACTTC. It encodes CSATGAGLAGLRSYEQYF.

This clonotype was recorded many times. The chain joins TRBV7-9 to TRBJ2-3, with 9 bases lining up with TRBD2. Per the germline V gene, CDR1 is SEHNR and CDR2 is FQNEAQ (reference sequence). V was clipped by 5 bases and J by 4 bases; unmatched bases: 7. The CDR3 loop spans 15 amino acids. The CDR3 sequence: CASSLSGSSADTQYF. The CDR3 region has the DNA TGTGCCAGCAGCCTTAGCGGGAGCAGTGCAGATACGCAGTATTTT.

This clonotype was observed many times. The genes are TRBV20-1 and TRBJ2-7; 7 bases map to TRBD1. Germline values: CDR1 DFQATT, CDR2 SNEGSKA (reference sequence). J was trimmed by 4 bases and V by 3 bases; bases with no gene match: 9. This CDR3 spans 14 amino acids. The CDR3 DNA follows: TGCAGTGCTAGTCTACAGGGGATTAATTACGAGCAGTACTTC. Amino acids: CSASLQGINYEQYF.

V gene TRBV4-2 combines with J gene TRBJ2-5; 10 nucleotides align to TRBD2. The CDR3 runs 17 residues. The junction had 14 bases not matched to a gene; V was cut back by 5 bases and J by 5 bases. The V gene's germline CDR1 is LGHNA and CDR2 YNFKEQ. The CDR3 reads CASSYRPLAGGRETQYF. CDR3 nucleotides: TGTGCCAGCAGCTACCGCCCTTTAGCGGGAGGACGGGAGACCCAGTACTTC.

This chain uses TRBV7-9 with TRBJ1-1, with D unresolved. The germline CDR1 and CDR2 sequences are SEHNR and FQNEAQ (reference sequence). Trimming removed 4 bases at V and 8 bases at J, with 17 bases between. The CDR3 contains 14 residues. The CDR3 loop reads CASSSPGEEPEAFF. In DNA form, the CDR3 reads TGTGCCAGCAGCTCCCCAGGTGAGGAGCCAGAAGCTTTCTTT.

This clonotype was picked up many times. This sequence joins TRBV19 and TRBJ1-1; TRBD1 matches at 7 bases. J lost 5 bases, V lost 4 bases, and 7 bases had no gene match. The germline gives CDR1 LNHDA, CDR2 SQIVND (reference sequence). The length of the CDR3 is 14 residues. In DNA, the CDR3 is TGTGCCAGTAGTACAGACAGGGCGGGTACTGAAGCTTTCTTT. As protein: CASSTDRAGTEAFF.

This clonotype has ten or more counts. This chain links TRBV7-9 with TRBJ2-3, with 7 bases fitting TRBD1. CDR1 and CDR2 (germline): SEHNR, FQNEAQ (reference sequence). The CDR3 contains 16 residues. The V and J ends lost 4 bases and 5 bases, in that order; junction bases with no gene match: 12. DNA for the CDR3: TGTGCCAGCAGCTCCGGACAGGCCGGTTTAATAGATACGCAGTATTTT. Translating it yields CASSSGQAGLIDTQYF.